This is a list of T cell receptor beta chains from one sample in a study of long-term antiretroviral therapy in people with HIV. Sequenced by immunoSEQ multiplex PCR; TCRdb stores in-frame clones only, minus some. The sample contains some 29,000 clones, just under 90% of which appear only once. Sequenced material: unsorted PBMCs, taken 3.2 years before starting antiretroviral therapy. The source of these receptors is a man aged 50-60 years with HIV. CDR3s include the opening cysteine and the closing phenylalanine or tryptophan. A D gene is named only where the DNA matches it firmly. A clone size is listed for some rows: how often the clone was seen (once, few, many), or a class if it is expanded.

>TRBJ1-2|TRBV30|.|.
TGTGCCTGGAGTGTACGGAATAGGTGGGGGCTCTACACCTTC
CAWSVRNRWGLYTF
>TRBJ2-3|TRBV7-3|TRBD2|.
TGTGCCAGCAGCTCTGGACTAGCGGGGGGGCCGGGCACAGATACGCAGTATTTT
CASSSGLAGGPGTDTQYF
>TRBJ2-1|TRBV4-3|TRBD2|.
TGCGCCAGCAGCCAAGCCCAGACTAGCGGGGGGAACTACAATGAGCAGTTCTTC
CASSQAQTSGGNYNEQFF
>TRBJ2-2|TRBV10-2|TRBD2|.
TGCGCCAGCAGTATTGCGGGGGGAGGCGGGGAGCTGTTTTTT
CASSIAGGGGELFF
>TRBJ2-2|TRBV2|.|few
TGTGCCAGCAGTGAATTTGGGTTTCAAGGGACCGGGGAGCTGTTTTTT
CASSEFGFQGTGELFF
>TRBJ2-7|TRBV27|TRBD2|.
TGTGCCAGCAGTTTACCGGAGATAACTAGCGGGCCTGACGAGCAGTACTTC
CASSLPEITSGPDEQYF
>TRBJ1-6|TRBV5-1|TRBD1|.
TGCGCCAGCAGCTTGGGGACAGGGTCTTGGTTCATTTCACCCCTCCACTTT
CASSLGTGSWFISPLHF
>TRBJ2-5|TRBV5-3|TRBD2|.
TGTGCCAGAAGCTTGGCTGTGTCCGCGGGGGACTTC
CARSLAVSAGDF
>TRBJ2-3|TRBV30|TRBD2|.
TGTGCCTGGAGCAAAAAGCGGGAGACGAGCACAGATACGCAGTATTTT
CAWSKKRETSTDTQYF
>TRBJ2-3|TRBV6-6|.|.
TGTGCCAGTACAGGGTTCAGCACAGATACGCAGTATTTT
CASTGFSTDTQYF
>TRBJ1-1|TRBV6-5|TRBD1|.
TGTGCCAGCAGTTACTCGGGACAGGGGGCTACTGAAGCTTTCTTT
CASSYSGQGATEAFF
>TRBJ2-2|TRBV5-6|TRBD2|.
TGTGCCAGCAGACTAGCGGGGGGAACCACCGGGGAGCTGTTTTTT
CASRLAGGTTGELFF
>TRBJ2-7|TRBV5-6|.|.
TGTGCCAGCAGCTTGCTCGACAGAGACTCCTACGAGCAGTACTTC
CASSLLDRDSYEQYF
>TRBJ1-6|TRBV5-1|.|.
TGCGCCAGCAACCCGGGGGGCACAGATTCACCCCTCCACTTT
CASNPGGTDSPLHF
>TRBJ2-2|TRBV7-8|.|.
TGTGCCAGCAGCCAAAGGTCGCGGGAGCTGTTTTTT
CASSQRSRELFF
>TRBJ2-5|TRBV27|TRBD2|once
TGTGCCAGCAGTTTGAATCGGGCTAGCGGGGCCATATTCCAAGAGACCCAGTACTTC
CASSLNRASGAIFQETQYF
>TRBJ1-3|TRBV15|TRBD1|.
TGTGCCACCAGCAGGACAGGGGGTCCTGGAAACACCATATATTTT
CATSRTGGPGNTIYF
>TRBJ2-5|TRBV5-1|.|.
TGCGCCAGCAGCTCAGGGGCGGGATTCCAAGAGACCCAGTACTTC
CASSSGAGFQETQYF
>TRBJ1-2|TRBV29-1|TRBD1|once
TGCAGCGTTGCCGGGACAGGGGAGAACTATGGCTACACCTTC
CSVAGTGENYGYTF
>TRBJ2-5|TRBV10-2|.|.
TGCGCCAGCAGTGAGATGTTGTCGAAAGAGACCCAGTACTTC
CASSEMLSKETQYF
>TRBJ1-1|TRBV9|.|.
TGTGCCAGCAGCACCCGACGGAGAGGCACTGAAGCTTTCTTT
CASSTRRRGTEAFF
>TRBJ1-1|TRBV11-2|.|.
TGTGCCAGCAGCTTAGAGGGGGGATTGAACACTGAAGCTTTCTTT
CASSLEGGLNTEAFF
>TRBJ2-4|TRBV2|TRBD2|.
TGTGCCAGCAGGGAAAGACTAGCGGGGAAAAACATTCAGTACTTC
CASRERLAGKNIQYF
>TRBJ1-2|TRBV5-1|TRBD1|once
TGCGCCAGCAGCTTTACAGGGGGCCGAAACTATGGCTACACCTTC
CASSFTGGRNYGYTF
>TRBJ2-1|TRBV7-9|.|.
TGTGCCAGCAGCGTCTCCCAATATGAGCAGTTCTTC
CASSVSQYEQFF
>TRBJ1-2|TRBV28|.|.
TGTGCCAGCAGTTCGGGGCATAACTATGGCTACACCTTC
CASSSGHNYGYTF
>TRBJ1-4|TRBV25-1|.|.
TGTGCCAGCAGTGAGGCCGGAGACGAAAAACTGTTTTTT
CASSEAGDEKLFF
>TRBJ2-7|TRBV19|.|.
TGTGCCAGTAGTCCCCTCTTGACCTACGAGCAGTACTTC
CASSPLLTYEQYF
>TRBJ2-7|TRBV10-3|TRBD2|medium-sized
TGTGCCATCAGTGGCCAGGAAGCGGGGGGCTACGAGCAGTACTTC
CAISGQEAGGYEQYF